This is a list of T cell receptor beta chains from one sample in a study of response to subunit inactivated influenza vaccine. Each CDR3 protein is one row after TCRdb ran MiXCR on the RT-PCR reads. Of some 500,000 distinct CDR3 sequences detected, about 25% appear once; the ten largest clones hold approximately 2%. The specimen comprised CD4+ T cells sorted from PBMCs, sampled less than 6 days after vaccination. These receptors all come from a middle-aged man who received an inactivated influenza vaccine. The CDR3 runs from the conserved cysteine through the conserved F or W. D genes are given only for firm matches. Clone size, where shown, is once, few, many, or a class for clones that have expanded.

CDR3 DNA: TGCAGCGGCGGGGACAGGGGGCCGTGGGAGACCCAGTACTTC
CDR3 protein: CSGGDRGPWETQYF
J gene: TRBJ2-5
D gene: TRBD1
V gene: TRBV29-1
clone size: -

CDR3 DNA: TGCGCCAGCAGGGTCGAGGAGGGATCGTCTGGAAACACCATATATTTT
CDR3 protein: CASRVEEGSSGNTIYF
J gene: TRBJ1-3
D gene: -
V gene: TRBV5-1
clone size: few

CDR3 DNA: TGCGCCAGCAGTCAATCTGTCCGGCAGGGGGAAGAGACCCAGTACTTC
CDR3 protein: CASSQSVRQGEETQYF
J gene: TRBJ2-5
D gene: TRBD1
V gene: TRBV23-1
clone size: -

CDR3 DNA: TGTGCCAGCGCACCCCGCCCCCAAGGCACAGATACGCAGTATTTT
CDR3 protein: CASAPRPQGTDTQYF
J gene: TRBJ2-3
D gene: -
V gene: TRBV5-4
clone size: -

CDR3 DNA: TGCAGTGCTTTACCGGGACAGGGGGTGGAAGATACGCAGTATTTT
CDR3 protein: CSALPGQGVEDTQYF
J gene: TRBJ2-3
D gene: TRBD1
V gene: TRBV20-1
clone size: -

CDR3 DNA: TGTGCCAGCAGCCCGGGACCCTGGGAGCAGTACTTC
CDR3 protein: CASSPGPWEQYF
J gene: TRBJ2-7
D gene: -
V gene: TRBV12-3/TRBV12-4
clone size: few

CDR3 DNA: TGTGCCAGCAGCCAGGGGCCAGCTTCTAATGAAAAACTGTTTTTT
CDR3 protein: CASSQGPASNEKLFF
J gene: TRBJ1-4
D gene: -
V gene: TRBV11-2
clone size: few

CDR3 DNA: TGTGCCAGCAGTTTCCACGCAGATACGCAGTATTTT
CDR3 protein: CASSFHADTQYF
J gene: TRBJ2-3
D gene: -
V gene: TRBV12-3/TRBV12-4
clone size: few

CDR3 DNA: TGTGCCACCAGTGACACACGACTAGCGGGGAGAACGGGAGAGCAGTACTTC
CDR3 protein: CATSDTRLAGRTGEQYF
J gene: TRBJ2-7
D gene: TRBD2
V gene: TRBV24-1
clone size: -

CDR3 DNA: TGTGCCAGTAGTATTGGGGGAGGGAGTAAGGAGACCCAGTACTTC
CDR3 protein: CASSIGGGSKETQYF
J gene: TRBJ2-5
D gene: TRBD2
V gene: TRBV19
clone size: -

CDR3 DNA: TGTGCCATCAGTGAGGACCGGTCGGGACAGGGCGCCAAGCAGTACTTC
CDR3 protein: CAISEDRSGQGAKQYF
J gene: TRBJ2-7
D gene: TRBD1
V gene: TRBV10-3
clone size: -

CDR3 DNA: TGTGCCAGCTCGGATGGGACGCACGAGCAGTACTTC
CDR3 protein: CASSDGTHEQYF
J gene: TRBJ2-7
D gene: -
V gene: TRBV18
clone size: -

CDR3 DNA: TGTGCCAGCAGTTTGAGAGGGGAGGACAACCAGCCCCAGCATTTT
CDR3 protein: CASSLRGEDNQPQHF
J gene: TRBJ1-5
D gene: -
V gene: TRBV28
clone size: -

CDR3 DNA: TGTGCCAGCAGCTTAGCGGGAGGAGGGCGGGAGCAGTACTTC
CDR3 protein: CASSLAGGGREQYF
J gene: TRBJ2-7
D gene: -
V gene: TRBV7-2
clone size: few

CDR3 DNA: TGTGCCAGCAGCCACTCACAGACCCGACAACTAGCGGGAGGCCCCGATACGCAGTATTTT
CDR3 protein: CASSHSQTRQLAGGPDTQYF
J gene: TRBJ2-3
D gene: TRBD2
V gene: TRBV5-6
clone size: -

CDR3 DNA: TGTGCCAGCAGCCTCACCCGGGACAGCAATCAGCCCCAGCATTTT
CDR3 protein: CASSLTRDSNQPQHF
J gene: TRBJ1-5
D gene: -
V gene: TRBV4-2
clone size: few